This T cell receptor (beta chain) was sequenced for a study of shared clonotypes between healthy human individuals. Study-level points and caveats: Only blood samples were collected, and tissue repertoires likely differ. The generation probabilities recorded for non-shared clonotypes fell below those of clonotypes shared by all four donors.

A remark on this clone: Its antigen is unidentified.

The authors divided CD4+ cells into CD45RA+ naive and CD45RA-negative memory subsets. Produced via immunoSEQ multiplex PCR; TCRdb's table is partial and in-frame only. This sample carries about 1 million clones, about 75% of them seen once, and the ten largest clones take around 1.5%. V gave up 2 bases and J gave up 8 bases, with 4 bases separating them. Germline CDR1 reads SEHNR; CDR2 reads FQNEAQ (reference sequence). This CDR3 is built from 12 residues. The source material was memory CD4+ T cells sorted from blood. Subset meaning: CD45RA-negative fraction. This chain joins TRBV7-9 and TRBJ1-6; D is undetermined. The TCR originated in a man aged 18-30 years in good health. The CDR3 region has the DNA TGTGCCAGCAGCTTAAACGATTCACCCCTCCACTTT. Translation gives CASSLNDSPLHF.